The rows below give T cell receptor beta chains drawn from one sample of a study of blood T cells in healthy people across ages. TCRdb used MiXCR to reprocess the 5' RACE reads, holding one entry per CDR3 protein. The data hold about 1.8 million distinct CDR3 sequences, with roughly 50% observed a single time. Sequencing was done on a sample of blood. The origin of the receptors is a woman aged 40-49 years in good health. Both conserved end residues are part of each CDR3. A D gene is named only where the DNA matches it firmly. Clone size, where shown, is once, few, many, or a class for clones that have expanded.

V: TRBV7-3; D: NA; J: TRBJ2-5; size: NA; CDR3: CATSSGVGETQYF; DNA: TGTGCCACCTCCTCGGGAGTCGGAGAGACCCAGTACTTC
V: TRBV4-3; D: NA; J: TRBJ2-5; size: many; CDR3: CASSQDLGRETQYF; DNA: TGCGCCAGCAGCCAAGATCTGGGAAGGGAGACCCAGTACTTC
V: TRBV7-8; D: TRBD1; J: TRBJ2-3; size: NA; CDR3: CASSLGQGANTDTQYF; DNA: TGTGCCAGCAGCTTAGGACAGGGGGCAAACACAGATACGCAGTATTTT
V: TRBV6-2/TRBV6-3; D: TRBD1; J: TRBJ2-7; size: NA; CDR3: CASSQGGTGRNEQYF; DNA: TGTGCCAGCAGCCAAGGGGGGACAGGGAGAAATGAGCAGTACTTC
V: TRBV6-5; D: TRBD2; J: TRBJ2-7; size: NA; CDR3: CASSYSGRGTPYEQYF; DNA: TGTGCCAGCAGTTATTCCGGGAGGGGGACCCCCTACGAGCAGTACTTC
V: TRBV7-9; D: NA; J: TRBJ2-7; size: few; CDR3: CASSNTVIGEQYF; DNA: TGTGCCAGCAGCAACACAGTAATTGGCGAGCAGTACTTC
V: TRBV12-3/TRBV12-4; D: TRBD1; J: TRBJ1-1; size: NA; CDR3: CASSLDYKGAYTEAFF; DNA: TGTGCCAGCAGTTTAGATTATAAGGGGGCATACACTGAAGCTTTCTTT
V: TRBV2; D: NA; J: TRBJ2-7; size: few; CDR3: CASSEAFAKTYEQYF; DNA: TGTGCCAGCAGTGAAGCGTTTGCGAAGACCTACGAGCAGTACTTC
V: TRBV24-1; D: NA; J: TRBJ2-1; size: NA; CDR3: CATSDGFQGPRNEQFF; DNA: TGTGCCACCAGTGATGGTTTTCAGGGGCCTCGAAATGAGCAGTTCTTC
V: TRBV5-1; D: TRBD1; J: TRBJ1-1; size: NA; CDR3: CASQVQGDTEAFF; DNA: TGCGCCAGTCAGGTACAGGGGGACACTGAAGCTTTCTTT
V: TRBV7-9; D: TRBD2; J: TRBJ2-5; size: NA; CDR3: CASSQSGGKETQYF; DNA: TGTGCCAGCAGCCAAAGCGGGGGGAAAGAGACCCAGTACTTC
V: TRBV28; D: TRBD2; J: TRBJ2-3; size: NA; CDR3: CAVLAGGAQDTQYF; DNA: TGTGCCGTCCTAGCGGGGGGAGCACAAGATACGCAGTATTTT
V: TRBV27; D: NA; J: TRBJ2-5; size: NA; CDR3: CASSPWVAGGETQYF; DNA: TGTGCCAGCAGCCCTTGGGTGGCTGGAGGAGAGACCCAGTACTTC
V: TRBV6-6; D: NA; J: TRBJ2-5; size: NA; CDR3: CASGLRGQETQYF; DNA: TGTGCCAGCGGGCTTCGGGGACAAGAGACCCAGTACTTC
V: TRBV19; D: TRBD2; J: TRBJ2-1; size: NA; CDR3: CASTGGGMGNEQFF; DNA: TGTGCCAGTACAGGCGGGGGGATGGGAAATGAGCAGTTCTTC
V: TRBV11-2; D: NA; J: TRBJ2-1; size: few; CDR3: CASRFIGQSHEQFF; DNA: TGTGCCAGCAGGTTTATCGGGCAGTCGCATGAGCAGTTCTTC
V: TRBV7-9; D: TRBD2; J: TRBJ2-1; size: NA; CDR3: CASSSQWTSGGVNSYNEQFF; DNA: TGTGCCAGCAGCTCCCAATGGACTAGCGGGGGGGTAAATTCCTACAATGAGCAGTTCTTC
V: TRBV6-1; D: NA; J: TRBJ1-4; size: few; CDR3: CASRTRLWGDEKLFF; DNA: TGTGCCAGCAGGACACGCCTGTGGGGTGATGAAAAACTGTTTTTT
V: TRBV6-6; D: NA; J: TRBJ2-1; size: NA; CDR3: CASSAGVVGDEQFF; DNA: TGTGCCAGCAGTGCCGGCGTGGTTGGGGATGAGCAGTTCTTC
V: TRBV4-3; D: TRBD1; J: TRBJ2-1; size: few; CDR3: CASSQDGTGEWNEQFF; DNA: TGCGCCAGCAGCCAAGATGGGACAGGAGAGTGGAATGAGCAGTTCTTC
V: TRBV5-1; D: NA; J: TRBJ2-1; size: NA; CDR3: CASSGRDFDRNEQFF; DNA: TGCGCCAGCAGCGGCCGGGACTTCGACAGGAATGAGCAGTTCTTC
V: TRBV6-1; D: NA; J: TRBJ2-7; size: NA; CDR3: CASSEALRVYEQYF; DNA: TGTGCCAGCAGTGAAGCGTTGAGGGTTTACGAGCAGTACTTC
V: TRBV20-1; D: TRBD1; J: TRBJ2-4; size: NA; CDR3: CSAKGGLKNIQYF; DNA: TGCAGTGCCAAAGGGGGCTTAAAAAACATTCAGTACTTC
V: TRBV11-2; D: TRBD1; J: TRBJ2-2; size: once; CDR3: CASSPGDRGSGELFF; DNA: TGTGCCAGCAGCCCTGGGGACAGGGGAAGCGGGGAGCTGTTTTTT
V: TRBV5-4; D: NA; J: TRBJ2-4; size: NA; CDR3: CASSYPGELSIQYF; DNA: TGTGCCAGCAGCTACCCAGGAGAGTTGAGCATTCAGTACTTC
V: TRBV7-2; D: NA; J: TRBJ1-6; size: NA; CDR3: CASSRGDPTFSPLHF; DNA: TGTGCCAGCAGCCGGGGGGACCCTACGTTTTCACCCCTCCACTTT
V: TRBV6-2/TRBV6-3; D: TRBD2; J: TRBJ2-1; size: NA; CDR3: CASRTSGGPSNEQFF; DNA: TGTGCCAGCAGGACTAGCGGGGGCCCCTCAAATGAGCAGTTCTTC
V: TRBV5-5; D: NA; J: TRBJ1-4; size: NA; CDR3: CASSSSGTINEKLFF; DNA: TGTGCCAGCAGCTCCTCCGGGACGATAAATGAAAAACTGTTTTTT
V: TRBV6-1; D: NA; J: TRBJ2-5; size: few; CDR3: CASSRTVGVETQYF; DNA: TGTGCCAGCAGTCGGACGGTGGGGGTGGAGACCCAGTACTTC
V: TRBV6-5; D: NA; J: TRBJ2-1; size: NA; CDR3: CASSKRTDDNEQFF; DNA: TGTGCCAGCAGTAAACGGACCGATGACAATGAGCAGTTCTTC
V: TRBV29-1; D: TRBD1; J: TRBJ2-1; size: many; CDR3: CSVTNRGNYNEQFF; DNA: TGCAGCGTTACCAACAGGGGGAACTACAATGAGCAGTTCTTC
V: TRBV7-3; D: TRBD1; J: TRBJ2-1; size: few; CDR3: CASSFHRDRENEQFF; DNA: TGTGCCAGCAGCTTCCACCGGGACAGGGAAAATGAGCAGTTCTTC
V: TRBV2; D: NA; J: TRBJ2-5; size: NA; CDR3: CASSEQGTRSQETQYF; DNA: TGTGCCAGCAGTGAACAGGGGACACGATCCCAAGAGACCCAGTACTTC
V: TRBV20-1; D: NA; J: TRBJ2-4; size: NA; CDR3: CSARGGAEQGLAKNIQYF; DNA: TGCAGTGCTAGAGGGGGGGCGGAACAGGGATTAGCCAAAAACATTCAGTACTTC
V: TRBV11-2; D: NA; J: TRBJ2-1; size: few; CDR3: CASTLISGGPSSYNEQFF; DNA: TGTGCCAGCACCCTTATCTCGGGTGGGCCTAGCTCCTACAATGAGCAGTTCTTC
V: TRBV5-1; D: NA; J: TRBJ2-3; size: NA; CDR3: CASSLEVAGTQYF; DNA: TGCGCCAGCAGCTTGGAAGTAGCAGGTACGCAGTATTTT
V: TRBV20-1; D: TRBD1; J: TRBJ1-5; size: NA; CDR3: CSARDEAGGNQPQHF; DNA: TGTAGTGCTAGAGATGAAGCAGGGGGTAATCAGCCCCAGCATTTT
V: TRBV4-1; D: TRBD1; J: TRBJ2-7; size: NA; CDR3: CASSRMTGNEQYF; DNA: TGCGCCAGCAGTAGAATGACAGGGAACGAGCAGTACTTC
V: TRBV7-9; D: NA; J: TRBJ1-2; size: NA; CDR3: CASSLLAGRYSNYGYTF; DNA: TGTGCCAGCAGCTTGTTGGCCGGGAGGTATTCTAACTATGGCTACACCTTC
V: TRBV4-3; D: NA; J: TRBJ2-5; size: NA; CDR3: CASSLSKDEQYF; DNA: TGCGCCAGCAGCCTTAGCAAGGATGAGCAGTACTTC
V: TRBV7-2; D: TRBD2; J: TRBJ2-3; size: NA; CDR3: CASGPGISGGPQYF; DNA: TGTGCCAGCGGCCCAGGAATTAGCGGGGGACCGCAGTATTTT
V: TRBV6-6; D: NA; J: TRBJ2-5; size: NA; CDR3: CASSYRLAETQYF; DNA: TGTGCCAGCAGTTACAGGCTAGCGGAGACCCAGTACTTC
V: TRBV28; D: NA; J: TRBJ1-4; size: few; CDR3: CASSSSNLYEKLFF; DNA: TGTGCCAGCAGTTCGAGTAATTTGTATGAAAAACTGTTTTTT
V: TRBV20-1; D: NA; J: TRBJ1-4; size: NA; CDR3: CSASSPGNEKLFF; DNA: TGCAGTGCCTCCTCCCCAGGGAATGAAAAACTGTTTTTT
V: TRBV5-1; D: NA; J: TRBJ2-7; size: NA; CDR3: CASMSGSGEQYF; DNA: TGCGCCAGCATGTCAGGGTCGGGGGAGCAGTACTTC
V: TRBV7-8; D: TRBD2; J: TRBJ2-5; size: NA; CDR3: CASSLAGLAPKETQYF; DNA: TGTGCCAGCAGCTTAGCGGGACTAGCACCTAAAGAGACCCAGTACTTC
V: TRBV7-2; D: NA; J: TRBJ2-5; size: few; CDR3: CASSFPPQGVKETQYF; DNA: TGTGCCAGCAGCTTCCCCCCGCAGGGTGTTAAAGAGACCCAGTACTTC
V: TRBV7-2; D: TRBD2; J: TRBJ2-3; size: few; CDR3: CASKGLGLAFTDTQYF; DNA: TGTGCCAGCAAGGGGTTGGGACTAGCGTTCACAGATACGCAGTATTTT
V: TRBV6-2/TRBV6-3; D: NA; J: TRBJ1-5; size: NA; CDR3: CASRPWRGGQPQHF; DNA: TGTGCCAGCAGGCCATGGAGGGGCGGGCAGCCCCAGCATTTT
V: TRBV15; D: NA; J: TRBJ2-7; size: NA; CDR3: CATSRDLDSSYEQYF; DNA: TGTGCCACCAGCAGAGATCTGGACAGCTCCTACGAGCAGTACTTC
V: TRBV7-6; D: TRBD2; J: TRBJ2-1; size: NA; CDR3: CASSLRSASGGDNEQFF; DNA: TGTGCCAGCAGCTTAAGGAGTGCGAGCGGGGGGGACAATGAGCAGTTCTTC
V: TRBV7-9; D: NA; J: TRBJ1-1; size: NA; CDR3: CASRGGRNTEAFF; DNA: TGTGCCAGCAGGGGCGGGAGGAACACTGAAGCTTTCTTT
V: TRBV28; D: NA; J: TRBJ2-1; size: NA; CDR3: CASSLLGPGSNEQFF; DNA: TGTGCCAGCAGTTTATTAGGTCCAGGAAGCAATGAGCAGTTCTTC
V: TRBV29-1; D: NA; J: TRBJ1-2; size: once; CDR3: CSVVTDGNYGYTF; DNA: TGCAGCGTTGTTACCGACGGAAACTATGGCTACACCTTC
V: TRBV9; D: NA; J: TRBJ2-7; size: few; CDR3: CASSVAAGPYEQYF; DNA: TGTGCCAGCAGCGTAGCCGCCGGACCCTACGAGCAGTACTTC
V: TRBV4-1; D: NA; J: TRBJ1-2; size: NA; CDR3: CASSQDPGFSIYGYTF; DNA: TGCGCCAGCAGCCAAGATCCGGGGTTTTCTATCTATGGCTACACCTTC
V: TRBV4-3; D: TRBD1; J: TRBJ2-4; size: few; CDR3: CASSQDSGQGQTRYF; DNA: TGCGCCAGCAGCCAAGATTCGGGACAGGGCCAGACGAGGTACTTC
V: TRBV6-2/TRBV6-3; D: TRBD1; J: TRBJ2-1; size: NA; CDR3: CASTQSWDRRNNEQFF; DNA: TGTGCCAGCACTCAGAGTTGGGACAGAAGGAACAATGAGCAGTTCTTC
V: TRBV7-2; D: NA; J: TRBJ1-4; size: once; CDR3: CASTLSLEIEKLFF; DNA: TGTGCCAGCACCTTATCACTGGAGATTGAAAAACTGTTTTTT